Below, 21 T cell receptor beta chains from the same sample are listed, as sequenced in a study of blood T cells in healthy people across ages. Combining a sample-barcoded 5' primer with a J-beta primer mix, a second PCR ran for 7 to 11 cycles. TCRdb independently ran MiXCR on the 5' RACE reads; one entry per CDR3 protein. Of roughly 1.4 million distinct CDR3 sequences listed, roughly 64% were seen once; the top ten hold 5% to 7%. The sample consisted of blood. The receptors were gathered from a man younger than 35 in good health.

This clonotype was seen a handful of times. This rearrangement joins TRBV27 to TRBJ1-2; 8 nucleotides match TRBD1. Unmatched junction bases numbered 10, after V lost 6 bases and J lost 7 bases. The CDR3 contains 14 residues. CDR1 is MNHEY and CDR2 is SMNVEV in the germline V gene (reference sequence). Here the CDR3 reads CASRPSRTGLGYTF. The CDR3 nucleotides are TGTGCCAGCAGGCCGTCCCGGACAGGGCTTGGCTACACCTTC.

V and J are TRBV5-6 and TRBJ2-7, with unresolved D. CDR1 and CDR2 from the germline V gene are SGHDT and YYEEEE. Trimming stripped 2 bases from V and 2 bases from J, with 11 bases between. The CDR3 consists of 14 residues. CDR3 DNA: TGTGCCAGCAGCTTTACCCGCGGACCCTACGAGCAGTACTTC. Translated: CASSFTRGPYEQYF.

The chain uses TRBV6-1 and TRBJ2-7; D may be TRBD2 (5 bases). CDR1 and CDR2 (germline): MNHNS, SASEGT. This CDR3 is built from 15 residues. Trimming pared 2 bases from V and 5 bases from J, leaving 16 bases between. CDR3 protein: CASSEPGLPDDEQYF. Here the CDR3 DNA reads TGTGCCAGCAGTGAACCCGGACTCCCGGACGACGAGCAGTACTTC.

J is TRBJ2-7 and V is TRBV12-3 or TRBV12-4; unclear D gene. Trimming took 6 bases from V and 3 from J, leaving 12 bases between them. This CDR3 region has 13 residues. The chain's CDR3 is CASRPQEIYEQYF. The CDR3 DNA is TGTGCCAGCAGACCTCAGGAGATCTACGAGCAGTACTTC.

The rearrangement uses TRBV20-1 and TRBJ1-1, with unresolved D. Germline CDR1 is DFQATT and CDR2 is SNEGSKA (reference sequence). The germline V and J ends were trimmed by 5 bases and 8 bases, with 18 bases remaining between them. This CDR3 comprises 13 residues. The CDR3 here is CSALVARAVEAFF. The CDR3 DNA reads TGCAGTGCTCTCGTCGCGAGGGCCGTAGAAGCTTTCTTT.

The J gene is TRBJ2-3, the V gene TRBV25-1; D is uncertain. CDR1 and CDR2 from the germline V gene are MGHDK and SYGVNS. The CDR3 covers 14 residues. Between the trimmed V and J ends, which lost 1 base and 5 bases, there was a span of 10 bases. The CDR3 is CASSESGLRDTQYF. Written as DNA, the CDR3 is TGTGCCAGCAGTGAATCCGGGCTACGAGATACGCAGTATTTT.

This clonotype was seen a handful of times. The chain joins TRBV4-1 to TRBJ2-7; D uncertain. Trimming removed 0 bases at V and 3 bases at J, with 12 bases between. Germline V gene lookup returns CDR1 MGHRA and CDR2 YSYEKL. CDR3 size: 15 residues. The CDR3 coding sequence is TGCGCCAGCAGCCAAGATACAAGGTTACGCTACGAGCAGTACTTC. Translation gives CASSQDTRLRYEQYF.

Only a few counts were recorded for this clonotype. The chain carries TRBV5-1 and TRBJ2-5; D not resolved. The V end was cut by 0 bases, the J end by 5 bases, with 11 bases between. The germline CDR1 and CDR2 sequences are SGHRS and YFSETQ. The CDR3 consists of 14 residues. CDR3 sequence: CASSLGWLEETQYF. CDR3 nucleotides: TGCGCCAGCAGCTTGGGGTGGTTGGAGGAGACCCAGTACTTC.

This chain joins TRBV6-2 or TRBV6-3 and TRBJ1-5, with 10 bases lining up with TRBD1. Trimming at V came to 6 bases and at J to 6 bases, leaving 5 bases not matched to a gene. The germline V gene encodes CDR1 MNHEY and CDR2 SVGEGT. The CDR3 sequence is 14 residues long. The CDR3 DNA is TGTGCCAGCAGGCAGGGGACAGGGGTTCAGCCCCAGCATTTT. Encoded protein: CASRQGTGVQPQHF.

The CDR3 DNA reads as TGCAGTGCTGGGTCGGCTTTGGCTGAAGCTTTCTTT. Translation: CSAGSALAEAFF. The genes are TRBV20-1 and TRBJ1-1; D not resolved. The length of the CDR3 is 12 residues. V was shortened by 5 bases and J by 6 bases, with 13 bases between the two germline ends. Germline loops: CDR1 DFQATT, CDR2 SNEGSKA (reference sequence).

This rearrangement joins TRBV6-5 to TRBJ2-7; no clear D gene. This CDR3 contains 13 residues. Germline V CDR1 and CDR2: MNHEY, SVGAGI. V was trimmed by 6 bases and J by 4 bases, leaving 13 bases between them. CDR3 in amino acids: CASRGPNVYEQYF. The CDR3 bases are TGTGCCAGCAGGGGTCCCAACGTTTACGAGCAGTACTTC.

This clonotype came up a few times. The gene calls are TRBV7-2 and TRBJ1-2; D uncertain. Between the trimmed V and J ends, which lost 3 bases and 8 bases, there was a span of 16 bases. The CDR3 is made up of 14 amino acids. Germline CDR1 reads SGHTA; CDR2 reads FQGNSA. CDR3 sequence reads: CASSFNSAADGYTF. CDR3 DNA sequence: TGTGCCAGCAGCTTTAACTCGGCGGCGGACGGCTACACCTTC.

With regard to this clonotype: At one boundary the junction diverges from the germline segment, which might be a read error. V and J are TRBV7-2 and TRBJ2-7; D is possibly TRBD1 (6 bases). This CDR3 is 15 amino acids long. Germline CDR1 reads SGHTA; CDR2 reads FQGNSA. The CDR3 loop reads CACSSDGTQTYEQYF. As DNA, the CDR3 is TGTGCCTGCAGCTCTGACGGGACACAAACCTACGAGCAGTACTTC.

This chain uses TRBV10-3 with TRBJ1-4; D remains unclear. With 6 bases removed from V and 4 bases from J, the gap between germline ends came to 9 bases. The CDR3 is 13 amino acids. Germline CDR1 ENHRY, CDR2 SYGVKD. CDR3 sequence: CAIRRNGNEKLFF. The CDR3 DNA sequence: TGTGCCATCAGGAGAAACGGTAATGAAAAACTGTTTTTT.

This clonotype was observed a single time. The chain has TRBV5-1 and TRBJ2-4; weak D call: TRBD1 (8 bases). Trimming removed 7 bases from V and 2 bases from J, with 16 bases in between. The germline V gene has CDR1 SGHRS and CDR2 YFSETQ. The CDR3 is 15 residues long. CDR3 region: CASETGEGSKNIQYF. In DNA, the CDR3 is TGCGCCAGCGAGACAGGGGAGGGGTCCAAAAACATTCAGTACTTC.

The sample holds a few counts of this clonotype. The chain carries TRBV6-5 and TRBJ1-2, with no clear D. Germline V gene sequence: CDR1 MNHEY, CDR2 SVGAGI. Trimming cost V 7 bases and J 4 bases, with 13 bases left between them. The CDR3 runs 13 residues. CDR3 protein: CASKTASTYGYTF. For the CDR3, the DNA is TGTGCCAGCAAAACAGCATCCACCTATGGCTACACCTTC.

CDR3 residues: CASSLERTLSYNEQFF. CDR3 DNA sequence: TGTGCCAGCAGCTTAGAGCGTACACTCTCCTACAATGAGCAGTTCTTC. The V call is TRBV7-8, the J call TRBJ2-1, with D hard to call. Deletions cut 1 base from V and 0 bases from J, with 10 bases between. There are 16 residues in the CDR3. The germline CDR1 and CDR2 sequences are SGHVS and FQNEAQ. Drawing the rest from reference TRBV7-8 and TRBJ2-1, the complete variable domain is GAGVSQSPRYKVAKRGQDVALRCDPISGHVSLFWYQQALGQGPEFLTYFQNEAQLDKSGLPSDRFFAERPEGSVSTLKIQRTQQEDSAVYLCASSLERTLSYNEQFFGPGTRLTVL.

This clonotype has only a few counts. This sequence joins TRBV5-1 and TRBJ1-5; D remains unclear. Trimming took off 1 base at V and 7 bases at J, with 15 bases between the two ends. Germline V gene lookup returns CDR1 SGHRS and CDR2 YFSETQ. The CDR3 sequence is 15 residues long. The DNA for the CDR3 is TGCGCCAGCAGCTTGAGCGGCTCCCGAGGGCAGCCCCAGCATTTT. This codes for CASSLSGSRGQPQHF.

This chain joins TRBV7-2 and TRBJ1-2; D not certain. This CDR3 region has 14 residues. Germline V lookup: CDR1 SGHTA, CDR2 FQGNSA. The V gene lost 1 base and the J gene lost 10 bases, with 16 bases spanning the gap. DNA of the CDR3: TGTGCCAGCAGCTTAGGTCCGGAAAAAATGGACTACACCTTC. It is translated as CASSLGPEKMDYTF.

This clonotype has a handful of counts. The V and J genes are TRBV15 and TRBJ2-3; TRBD2 aligns across 7 bases. The length of the CDR3 is 12 residues. From germline, CDR1 is LNHNV and CDR2 YYDKDF (reference sequence). With V trimmed by 8 bases and J by 10 bases, 9 bases remained unmatched. The CDR3 loop reads CATGGVDSSQYF. The CDR3 DNA reads TGTGCCACCGGGGGGGTCGATTCCTCGCAGTATTTT.

V and J are TRBV2 and TRBJ2-7, with 9 bases that match TRBD1. Germline V gene data show CDR1 as SNHLY and CDR2 as FYNNEI. The CDR3 has 15 residues. V lost 5 bases, J lost 4 bases, and 9 bases stayed unmatched. The CDR3 nucleotides read TGTGCCAGCAGTAACACGGGACAGGGTCAGTACGAGCAGTACTTC. Translation: CASSNTGQGQYEQYF. Full variable domain (missing parts from reference TRBV2 and TRBJ2-7): EPEVTQTPSHQVTQMGQEVILRCVPISNHLYFYWYRQILGQKVEFLVSFYNNEISEKSEIFDDQFSVERPDGSNFTLKIRSTKLEDSAMYFCASSNTGQGQYEQYFGPGTRLTVT.